A selection of T cell receptor beta chains follows, all from one sample in a study of blood T cell repertoires in COVID-19. Clones were sequenced by immunoSEQ multiplex PCR, and TCRdb holds only the in-frame ones, with some missing. Of 250,000 to 300,000 clones in the sample, approximately 90% were seen once. Sequenced: PBMCs or T cells enriched from blood (not recorded which). The receptors come from a woman between 35 and 50 years old with acute COVID-19. Both conserved end residues are part of each CDR3. A D gene is named only where the DNA matches it firmly. The size field is filled for only some rows; it gives once, few, many or a size class.

size	V	J	D	DNA	CDR3
-	TRBV5-5	TRBJ2-7	TRBD2	TGTGCCAGCAGATTGGGGGAACGGGGAGCGGGAGCCTACGAGCAGTACTTC	CASRLGERGAGAYEQYF
-	TRBV2	TRBJ1-1	-	TGTGCCAGCAGTGTTGGAGGGCGGAACACTGAAGCTTTCTTT	CASSVGGRNTEAFF
few	TRBV9	TRBJ1-1	-	TGTGCCAGCAGCTTCAGGGAGGGGCAGAACACTGAAGCTTTCTTT	CASSFREGQNTEAFF
once	TRBV19	TRBJ1-4	-	TGTGCCAGTAGTCCCCGACAAGCAACTAATGAAAAACTGTTTTTT	CASSPRQATNEKLFF
-	TRBV2	TRBJ2-7	-	TGTGCCAGTAGGCGACGGTACCGGGACTTAGTTTACGAGCAGTACTTC	CASRRRYRDLVYEQYF
-	TRBV5-4	TRBJ2-5	TRBD2	TGTGCCAGCGGAACTAGCGGGGTCTACCAAGAGACCCAGTACTTC	CASGTSGVYQETQYF
-	TRBV28	TRBJ2-5	TRBD1	TGTGCCAGCAGTCCGCACCCCCGACAGGGGCCCATTGAGACCCAGTACTTC	CASSPHPRQGPIETQYF
-	TRBV6-2/TRBV6-3	TRBJ1-5	TRBD1	TGTGCCAGCAGCGACCGGGACAGCCAGAATCAGCCCCAGCATTTT	CASSDRDSQNQPQHF
-	TRBV2	TRBJ2-2	TRBD1	TGTGCCAGCAGTAGGGACAGGGGGGGCCCGAACACCGGGGAGCTGTTTTTT	CASSRDRGGPNTGELFF
-	TRBV5-1	TRBJ1-1	-	TGCGCCAGCAGATCCGGACAGATGAACACTGAAGCTTTCTTT	CASRSGQMNTEAFF
-	TRBV27	TRBJ1-2	-	TGTGCCAGCAGTTTTAGGCAGGGCCATGGCTACACCTTC	CASSFRQGHGYTF
-	TRBV6-5	TRBJ2-1	-	TGTGCCAGCAGTTACTCGTGGGCGCGAGCTGGCAATGAGCAGTTCTTC	CASSYSWARAGNEQFF
-	TRBV7-8	TRBJ2-7	TRBD2	TGTGCCAGCAGCTTAGCGGCGGGAGGGGCATACGAGCAGTACTTC	CASSLAAGGAYEQYF
-	TRBV7-2	TRBJ2-7	TRBD2	TGTGCCAGCAGCCCAGCGGGAGGGCCCTACGAGCAGTACTTC	CASSPAGGPYEQYF
few	TRBV6-5	TRBJ2-7	-	TGTGCCAGCAGCCTCTACGAGCAGTACTTC	CASSLYEQYF
-	TRBV4-1	TRBJ2-1	-	TGCGCCAGCAGCCAAAGGGACTTTACCAATGAGCAGTTCTTC	CASSQRDFTNEQFF
-	TRBV11-1	TRBJ2-1	-	TGTGCCAGCAGCAGACAGAAAGAGCAGTTCTTC	CASSRQKEQFF
-	TRBV27	TRBJ2-3	-	TGTGCCAGCAGTCCCGGCGGATCTAGCACAGATACGCAGTATTTT	CASSPGGSSTDTQYF
-	TRBV4-2	TRBJ1-4	TRBD1	TGTGCCAGCAGCCAAGCCCCGACAGGGTCAGGGGAAAAACTGTTTTTT	CASSQAPTGSGEKLFF